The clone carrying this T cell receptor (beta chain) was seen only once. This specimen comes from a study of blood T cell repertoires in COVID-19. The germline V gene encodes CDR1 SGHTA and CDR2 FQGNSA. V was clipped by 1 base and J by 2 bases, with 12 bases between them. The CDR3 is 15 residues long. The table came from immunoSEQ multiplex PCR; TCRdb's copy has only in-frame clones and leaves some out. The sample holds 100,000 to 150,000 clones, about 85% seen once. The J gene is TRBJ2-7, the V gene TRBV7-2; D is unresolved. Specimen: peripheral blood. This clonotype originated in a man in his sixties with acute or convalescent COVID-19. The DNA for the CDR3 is TGTGCCAGCAGCTTAGGTGCGGTAGAACCCTACGAGCAGTACTTC. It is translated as CASSLGAVEPYEQYF.